The next 7 T cell receptor beta chains were all read from a single sample in a study of T cell responses to AZD1222 COVID-19 vaccine. TCRdb's copy holds only in-frame clones and misses some; the assay was immunoSEQ multiplex PCR. The table shows 60,000 or so clones, with 70% to 85% occurring only once. The sequences come from peripheral blood, collected on day 0 of AZD1222 vaccination. These TCRs come from an adult in good health.

V gene TRBV5-1 combines with J gene TRBJ2-2; D gene uncertain. Trimming pared 0 bases from V and 0 bases from J, leaving 9 bases between. The length of the CDR3 is 16 residues. In germline, CDR1 is SGHRS, CDR2 YFSETQ. The CDR3 bases are TGCGCCAGCAGCTTGGCTCGGACGTCGAACACCGGGGAGCTGTTTTTT. Its protein is CASSLARTSNTGELFF.

V and J are TRBV28 and TRBJ1-3; D remains ambiguous. Germline V gives CDR1 MDHEN, CDR2 SYDVKM. The CDR3 is 15 residues long. V shed 5 bases and J shed 0 bases, with 11 bases lying between them. DNA for the CDR3: TGTGCCAGCAGTCCGGACCTCTACTCTGGAAACACCATATATTTT. This encodes CASSPDLYSGNTIYF.

The CDR3 DNA follows: TGTGCCAGCAGCCCTCCGGCAACTAATGAAAAACTGTTTTTT. Amino acid sequence: CASSPPATNEKLFF. V is TRBV11-2 and J is TRBJ1-4; the D is unclear. The CDR3 runs 14 residues. V was clipped by 5 bases and J by 0 bases, with 7 bases between them. Germline assignment: CDR1 SGHAT and CDR2 FQNNGV.

This chain uses TRBV19 with TRBJ2-3; tentatively, D is TRBD1 or TRBD2 (5 bases each). This CDR3 contains 13 residues. Germline-derived CDR1 and CDR2 are LNHDA and SQIVND (reference sequence). The ends were cut back, 1 base at V and 10 bases at J, with 12 bases in the middle. The CDR3 nucleotides read TGTGCCAGTAGTATAGGGGGCGAGGGGCCGCAGTATTTT. It yields the protein CASSIGGEGPQYF.

This clone occurred once. The genes are TRBV5-4 and TRBJ1-6, with D unclear. Looked up from germline, CDR1 is SGHNT and CDR2 is YYREEE (reference sequence). V gave up 7 bases and J gave up 1 base, with 18 bases separating them. This CDR3 has 17 residues. CDR3 protein: CASAREPTPSYNSPLHF. Here the CDR3 DNA reads TGTGCCAGCGCTCGGGAGCCCACTCCATCCTATAATTCACCCCTCCACTTT.

V usage is TRBV11-3 and J usage is TRBJ2-3; the match to TRBD2 covers 11 bases. There are 17 residues in the CDR3. V was clipped by 4 bases and J by 3 bases; unmatched bases: 9. From germline, CDR1 is SGHNT and CDR2 YENEEA. The CDR3 DNA follows: TGTGCCAGCAGCTCCTCCTTAGCGGGAGGGTTGACAGATACGCAGTATTTT. As protein: CASSSSLAGGLTDTQYF.

The J gene is TRBJ2-1, the V gene TRBV20-1; D is unresolved. Trimming shortened V by 5 bases and J by 12 bases, and 11 bases separated the two germline ends. Germline V gene lookup returns CDR1 DFQATT and CDR2 SNEGSKA (reference sequence). CDR3 length: 10 amino acids. The CDR3 protein is CSAPALGQFF. DNA for the CDR3: TGCAGTGCTCCTGCTTTAGGGCAGTTCTTC.